Listed below are T cell receptor beta chains from one sample, sequenced in a study of T cell responses to AZD1222 COVID-19 vaccine. Assay: immunoSEQ multiplex PCR; the TCRdb copy retains only in-frame clones and omits some. The data show 150,000 to 200,000 clones, around nine tenths seen once. The input for sequencing was peripheral blood, taken 28 days after the second AZD1222 dose. These receptors all come from an adult who received the AZD1222 COVID-19 vaccine. CDR3s include the opening cysteine and the closing phenylalanine or tryptophan. A D gene is named only where the DNA matches it firmly. Clone size is shown for a subset of rows, as once, few, many or a class of expanded clone.

j_gene: TRBJ2-7
d_gene: -
abundance: -
v_gene: TRBV20-1
CDR3nt: TGCAGTGCTAGAGAGGCGGGCGAGCAGTACTTC
CDR3aa: CSAREAGEQYF

j_gene: TRBJ1-5
d_gene: -
abundance: -
v_gene: TRBV4-1
CDR3nt: TGCGCCAGCAGCCAAGCTTGGGGGGCTGGTAGTCAGCCCCAGCATTTT
CDR3aa: CASSQAWGAGSQPQHF

j_gene: TRBJ1-1
d_gene: TRBD1
abundance: once
v_gene: TRBV7-9
CDR3nt: TGTGCCAGCAGCCCGGGACAGACGAACACTGAAGCTTTCTTT
CDR3aa: CASSPGQTNTEAFF

j_gene: TRBJ2-7
d_gene: TRBD1
abundance: -
v_gene: TRBV14
CDR3nt: TGTGCCAGCAGCCAAGACCCGGACAGGGCGCAGTACTTC
CDR3aa: CASSQDPDRAQYF

j_gene: TRBJ2-3
d_gene: -
abundance: -
v_gene: TRBV5-5
CDR3nt: TGTGCCAGCAGCCAGGGTCGGGGCCGCGGAGATACGCAGTATTTT
CDR3aa: CASSQGRGRGDTQYF

j_gene: TRBJ1-4
d_gene: -
abundance: -
v_gene: TRBV7-6
CDR3nt: TGTGCCAGCAGCCCACGCGGGGGGCGGCCGGATGAAAAACTGTTTTTT
CDR3aa: CASSPRGGRPDEKLFF

j_gene: TRBJ1-2
d_gene: -
abundance: -
v_gene: TRBV19
CDR3nt: TGTGCCAGTAGTGATGTGGTTCTCCGGCCCTCCGGTAACTATGGCTACACCTTC
CDR3aa: CASSDVVLRPSGNYGYTF

j_gene: TRBJ2-7
d_gene: -
abundance: -
v_gene: TRBV4-3
CDR3nt: TGCGCCAGCAGCCTCAACGGAAACGAGCAGTACTTC
CDR3aa: CASSLNGNEQYF

j_gene: TRBJ2-1
d_gene: TRBD2
abundance: -
v_gene: TRBV4-3
CDR3nt: TGCGCCAGCAGCCGTCTGGGAGCGGGGGCCAATGAGCAGTTCTTC
CDR3aa: CASSRLGAGANEQFF

j_gene: TRBJ1-2
d_gene: -
abundance: -
v_gene: TRBV18
CDR3nt: TGTGCCAGCTCATCCCGGCAGGGAGGATACTATGGCTACACCTTC
CDR3aa: CASSSRQGGYYGYTF

j_gene: TRBJ1-4
d_gene: TRBD1
abundance: few
v_gene: TRBV2
CDR3nt: TGTGCCAGCAGCTTGGGACAGGGGAGGGTGACTAATGAAAAACTGTTTTTT
CDR3aa: CASSLGQGRVTNEKLFF

j_gene: TRBJ1-6
d_gene: TRBD1
abundance: -
v_gene: TRBV18
CDR3nt: TGTGCCAGCTCACCCCGACAGGGGGGAAATTCACCCCTCCACTTT
CDR3aa: CASSPRQGGNSPLHF

j_gene: TRBJ2-2
d_gene: -
abundance: -
v_gene: TRBV7-8
CDR3nt: TGTGCCAGCAGCCGCCAGGTGGTAACCGGGGAGCTGTTTTTT
CDR3aa: CASSRQVVTGELFF

j_gene: TRBJ2-2
d_gene: -
abundance: few
v_gene: TRBV7-2
CDR3nt: TGTGCCAGCGTCAAGGGGGTGATCACCGGGGAGCTGTTTTTT
CDR3aa: CASVKGVITGELFF

j_gene: TRBJ1-1
d_gene: TRBD1
abundance: -
v_gene: TRBV5-1
CDR3nt: TGCGCCAGCACCTCGGACAGGGGTGCTGAAGCTTTCTTT
CDR3aa: CASTSDRGAEAFF

j_gene: TRBJ2-3
d_gene: -
abundance: -
v_gene: TRBV18
CDR3nt: TGTGCCAGCTCACCATACGGCACAGATACGCAGTATTTT
CDR3aa: CASSPYGTDTQYF

j_gene: TRBJ2-7
d_gene: -
abundance: -
v_gene: TRBV27
CDR3nt: TGTGCCAGCAGTTCTCAGACAGGCTCCTACGAGCAGTACTTC
CDR3aa: CASSSQTGSYEQYF

j_gene: TRBJ1-2
d_gene: TRBD1
abundance: -
v_gene: TRBV5-6
CDR3nt: TGTGCCAGCAGCTTGTGGGCAGGGGGCGTTGTTCGGTGGGGCTACACCTTC
CDR3aa: CASSLWAGGVVRWGYTF

j_gene: TRBJ1-1
d_gene: -
abundance: few
v_gene: TRBV4-3
CDR3nt: TGCGCCAGCAGGCTATCCGGGCCAAAAGCCACTGAAGCTTTCTTT
CDR3aa: CASRLSGPKATEAFF

j_gene: TRBJ2-7
d_gene: -
abundance: -
v_gene: TRBV7-9
CDR3nt: TGTGCCAGCAGCTTAGCATCTTCCTACGAGCAGTACTTC
CDR3aa: CASSLASSYEQYF

j_gene: TRBJ2-7
d_gene: TRBD1
abundance: -
v_gene: TRBV18
CDR3nt: TGTGCCAGCTCACCCTGGGGACAGACTCTTCCCTACGAGCAGTACTTC
CDR3aa: CASSPWGQTLPYEQYF

j_gene: TRBJ1-1
d_gene: -
abundance: -
v_gene: TRBV18
CDR3nt: TGTGCCAGCTCACCGGGGGGGCCCTTGAACACTGAAGCTTTCTTT
CDR3aa: CASSPGGPLNTEAFF